One sample yielded the 20 T cell receptor beta chains listed below, sequenced in a study of T cells in women clearing cervical HPV infection. The method was immunoSEQ multiplex PCR; TCRdb's version includes in-frame clones alone and lacks a portion of them. The sample shows fewer than 35,000 clones, and 15% to 20% sits with its ten largest clones. The sequenced material came from blood buffy coat. These receptors were collected from a woman aged 18 to 75 with a cervical HPV16 infection that either progressed to CIN3+ or cleared (not recorded which).

In regard to this clone: Coverage ceases 3 residues before the CDR3 finishes, and the germline J gene fills in the end. The chain has TRBV6-2 or TRBV6-3 and TRBJ2-4; 7 bases are shared with TRBD2. CDR3 length equals 13 residues. Per the germline V gene, CDR1 is MNHEY and CDR2 is SVGEGT. Partial CDR3 DNA: TGTGCCAGCACCACGCGGGGGTCGGATGGT. It encodes CASTTRGSDG. The CDR3, in full, reads CASTTRGSDGQYF.

On this clone itself: The read terminates 3 residues ahead of where the CDR3 ends, so the germline J gene completes it. The rearrangement uses TRBV5-4 and TRBJ2-5; 7 bases are a match to TRBD1. The ends lost 4 bases at V and 4 bases at J; junction bases unmatched: 1. From germline, CDR1 is SGHNT and CDR2 YYREEE (reference sequence). This CDR3 spans 12 amino acids. The part of the CDR3 DNA that was read is TGTGCCAGCAGCGACAGGGCAGAGACC. It translates to CASSDRAET. The entire CDR3 protein is CASSDRAETQYF. Full variable domain (rest looked up from reference TRBV5-4 and TRBJ2-5): ETGVTQSPTHLIKTRGQQVTLRCSSQSGHNTVSWYQQALGQGPQFIFQYYREEENGRGNFPPRFSGLQFPNYSSELNVNALELDDSALYLCASSDRAETQYFGPGTRLLVL.

Concerning this clone: The CDR3 goes on 3 residues after the read ends, and that part is filled in from the germline J gene. The rearrangement links TRBV30 to TRBJ2-3, with 7 bases that match TRBD1. From germline, CDR1 is GTSNPN and CDR2 SVGIG (reference sequence). The CDR3 contains 15 residues. CDR3 sequence reads: CAWSVGGAPNQPQYF. The sequenced CDR3 bases are TGTGCCTGGAGTGTAGGGGGCGCCCCCAATCAGCCG.

On this clone: Read coverage stops 3 residues before the CDR3 terminus; the germline J gene supplies the remainder. The rearrangement links TRBV11-2 to TRBJ1-6; the D gene is possibly TRBD1 (5 bases). CDR3 length: 15 amino acids. CDR1 and CDR2 from the germline V gene are SGHAT and FQNNGV. The V end was cut by 2 bases, the J end by 6 bases, with 11 bases between. Here the CDR3 reads CASSLTPGSNSPLHF. CDR3 DNA (partial): TGTGCCAGCAGCTTAACGCCAGGGAGTAATTCACCC. The variable domain in full, with the rest retrieved from reference TRBV11-2 and TRBJ1-6, is EAGVAQSPRYKIIEKRQSVAFWCNPISGHATLYWYQQILGQGPKLLIQFQNNGVVDDSQLPKDRFSAERLKGVDSTLKIQPAKLEDSAVYLCASSLTPGSNSPLHFGNGTRLTVT.

As for this clone: The read comes to an end 3 residues before the CDR3 does, leaving the germline J gene to fill in the end. The V gene is TRBV5-1, the J gene TRBJ1-2; D gene uncertain. The CDR3 covers 13 residues. The germline V gene has CDR1 SGHRS and CDR2 YFSETQ. The CDR3 DNA, read in part, is TGCGCCAGCAGCTTGGTGGAGGGTACCGGC. Its translation is CASSLVEGTG. In full, the CDR3 is CASSLVEGTGYTF.

On this clone: The DNA ends 3 residues before the CDR3 does, and the rest of the CDR3 is filled in from the germline J gene. This sample also contains other DNA sequences that code for the same CDR3. The chain combines TRBV7-2 with TRBJ1-2; weak D call: TRBD1 (6 bases). CDR3 length: 12 residues. CDR1 and CDR2 from the germline V gene are SGHTA and FQGNSA. CDR3 DNA (partial): TGTGCCAGCAGCTCCAGACAGGCGAGC. It encodes CASSSRQAS. The CDR3 in its entirety is CASSSRQASYTF.

The CDR3 reads CASSRGNYGYTF. The part of the CDR3 DNA that was read is TGCGCCAGCAGCCGGGGTAACTATGGC. The chain joins TRBV10-2 to TRBJ1-2, with D uncertain. The read gets to within 3 residues of the CDR3 end, and the germline J gene fills in the rest. V was cut by 6 bases and J by 1 base, with 6 bases left in between. From germline, CDR1 is WSHSY and CDR2 SAAADI. This CDR3 comprises 12 residues.

Comments on this clone: The read is 3 residues too short to cover the CDR3 end, so that end is filled in from the germline J gene. This chain joins TRBV30 and TRBJ2-4; 10 bases agree with TRBD2. Germline assignment: CDR1 GTSNPN and CDR2 SVGIG (reference sequence). The ends lost 4 bases at V and 6 bases at J; junction bases unmatched: 3. The CDR3 has 13 amino acids. The DNA read from the CDR3 is TGTGCCTGGAATGTAGCGGGGGGAAACATT. This codes for CAWNVAGGNI. The entire CDR3 protein is CAWNVAGGNIQYF.

Comment on this clone: The read ends 3 residues shy of where the CDR3 ends; the end is completed using the germline J gene. The genes are TRBV20-1 and TRBJ2-7; D might be TRBD1 (5 bases). Germline V gene data show CDR1 as DFQATT and CDR2 as SNEGSKA (reference sequence). The CDR3 has 10 residues. V was trimmed by 6 bases and J by 6 bases, leaving 9 bases between them. CDR3 bases read: TGCAGTGCCACCAGGGTCGAG. Its translation: CSATRVE. The complete CDR3 protein is CSATRVEQYF.

This chain's CDR3 is CASSPYSNQPQYF. CDR3 DNA (partial): TGTGCCAGCTCACCCTATAGCAATCAGCCG. This chain links TRBV18 with TRBJ2-3; the D is unclear. Coverage ceases 3 residues before the CDR3 finishes, and the germline J gene fills in the end. Germline V gene lookup returns CDR1 KGHSH and CDR2 LQKENI. The CDR3 is 13 residues long.

With regard to this clone: The read ends 3 residues shy of where the CDR3 ends; the end is completed using the germline J gene. This sequence joins TRBV14 and TRBJ2-2; D call uncertain. Trimming removed 0 bases at V and 1 base at J, with 6 bases between. The CDR3 spans 15 residues. Germline V gene lookup returns CDR1 SGHDN and CDR2 FVKESK. CDR3 bases read: TGTGCCAGCAGCCAAGATAGTAGGAACACCGGGGAG. This sequence encodes CASSQDSRNTGE. The entire CDR3 protein is CASSQDSRNTGELFF. Together with reference TRBV14 and TRBJ2-2, the CDR3 gives the full variable domain: EAGVTQFPSHSVIEKGQTVTLRCDPISGHDNLYWYRRVMGKEIKFLLHFVKESKQDESGMPNNRFLAERTGGTYSTLKVQPAELEDSGVYFCASSQDSRNTGELFFGEGSRLTVL.

With regard to this clone: The read ends 3 residues early relative to the CDR3; the germline J gene fills the gap. The chain uses TRBV7-6 and TRBJ2-3; TRBD1 aligns across 7 bases. The CDR3 covers 13 residues. Germline V gene sequence: CDR1 SGHVS, CDR2 FNYEAQ. CDR3 bases read: TGTGCCAGCAGCCCGGGACAGCAAGAGACG. Translated: CASSPGQQET. The whole CDR3 protein is CASSPGQQETQYF.

The CDR3 DNA, read in part, is TGTGCCAGCTGTAACGGGGGGGGTGAAAAA. It is translated as CASCNGGGEK. From start to end, the CDR3 is CASCNGGGEKLFF. The V gene is TRBV7-2, the J gene TRBJ1-4, with a tentative D call TRBD1 (5 bases). The read terminates 3 residues ahead of where the CDR3 ends, so the germline J gene completes it. The germline CDR1 and CDR2 sequences are SGHTA and FQGNSA. This CDR3 is built from 13 residues. V was trimmed by 8 bases and J by 7 bases, leaving 14 bases between them.

Note on this clone: The read comes to an end 3 residues before the CDR3 does, leaving the germline J gene to fill in the end. The rearrangement uses TRBV19 and TRBJ2-2, with a possible D match to TRBD1 (5 bases). Looked up from germline, CDR1 is LNHDA and CDR2 is SQIVND (reference sequence). This CDR3 spans 14 amino acids. Here the CDR3 reads CASKERGILSPLFF. Partial CDR3 DNA: TGTGCCAGTAAGGAAAGGGGCATTCTATCACCG.

A remark on this clone: The read halts 3 residues ahead of the CDR3 end, with the missing end drawn from the germline J gene. The chain combines TRBV28 with TRBJ1-5; D gene unclear. Deletions cut 10 bases from V and 4 bases from J, with 14 bases between. Looked up from germline, CDR1 is MDHEN and CDR2 is SYDVKM. The CDR3 is 13 amino acids. CDR3 loop: CATLFRGNQPQHF. The covered CDR3 bases are TGTGCCACCTTATTTCGAGGGAATCAGCCC.

A word on this clone: With the read ending 3 residues before the CDR3 end, the germline J gene is used to fill in that end. This chain uses TRBV30 with TRBJ2-3, with 8 bases identical to TRBD1. CDR3 length: 17 amino acids. CDR1 is GTSNPN, CDR2 SVGIG, per germline (reference sequence). The DNA read from the CDR3 is TGTGCCTGGAGCCACCGCCCCTGGGACAGGAGCAATCAGCCG. Translation: CAWSHRPWDRSNQP. The entire CDR3 protein reads CAWSHRPWDRSNQPQYF.

About this clone: The CDR3 extends 3 residues past the end of the read, so its final part is completed from the germline J gene. The J gene is TRBJ2-4, the V gene TRBV7-6; 8 nucleotides align to TRBD1. Germline V gene data show CDR1 as SGHVS and CDR2 as FNYEAQ. CDR3 length: 17 amino acids. V trimming: 5 bases; J trimming: 2 bases; junction bases outside the gene matches: 11. CDR3 in amino acids: CASSLETPGGPKNIQYF. The DNA read from the CDR3 is TGTGCCAGCAGCCTAGAGACCCCAGGGGGCCCCAAAAACATT.

As for this clone: The read gets to within 3 residues of the CDR3 end, and the germline J gene fills in the rest. The gene calls are TRBV5-6 and TRBJ1-2; TRBD1 matches 8 bases. The germline CDR1 and CDR2 sequences are SGHDT and YYEEEE. The CDR3 is 14 amino acids. The CDR3 bases that were read are TGTGCCAGCAGCTCACCACAGGGGGGTCAGGGC. Translation gives CASSSPQGGQG. The CDR3 in full is CASSSPQGGQGYTF.

Concerning this clone itself: The read ends 3 residues shy of where the CDR3 ends; the end is completed using the germline J gene. The J gene is TRBJ2-6, the V gene TRBV7-3; D possibly corresponds to TRBD1 (5 bases). V was trimmed by 5 bases and J by 3 bases, leaving 11 bases between them. The CDR3 runs 15 residues. The V gene's germline CDR1 is SGHTA and CDR2 FQGTGA. Incomplete CDR3 DNA: TGTGCCAGCAGCCCTCAGGGCGGTGGGGCCAACGTC. The encoded protein is CASSPQGGGANV. The CDR3 reads in full as CASSPQGGGANVLTF.

The sequenced CDR3 bases are TGTGCCAGCAGACGGACTAGCGGCACAGATACG. This sequence encodes CASRRTSGTDT. The CDR3 reads in full as CASRRTSGTDTQYF. The rearrangement joins TRBV6-2 or TRBV6-3 to TRBJ2-3; 9 positions agree with TRBD2. The DNA ends 3 residues before the CDR3 does, and the rest of the CDR3 is filled in from the germline J gene. CDR3 length equals 14 residues. V was pared by 6 bases and J by 1 base, with 2 bases of the junction left unmatched. In germline, CDR1 is MNHEY, CDR2 SVGEGT.